This TCR beta chain is from a study of blood T cell repertoires in COVID-19. Study information: The United States, Italy and Spain supplied acute and convalescent COVID-19 samples. Sources were T cells, B-cell-depleted T cells, or PBMCs; the material itself was cDNA or gDNA.

The junction had 6 bases not matched to a gene; V was cut back by 1 base and J by 4 bases. The CDR3 length is 16 residues. From germline, CDR1 is MNHEY and CDR2 SMNVEV (reference sequence). Original processing methods: Estimates of nucleated cell counts were drawn from the amplification of reference gene primers. Generated by immunoSEQ multiplex PCR, the TCRdb table keeps only in-frame clones and is missing some. The D gene and trimming were derived from the DNA, and the V and J assignments and clone size from that table. The sample has hundreds of thousands of clones; about 82% are singletons. Input material: peripheral blood. This TCR was sampled from a man over 45 with active or convalescent COVID-19. The chain recombines TRBV27 with TRBJ2-3, with TRBD2 matching 9 bases. The CDR3 nucleotides read TGTGCCAGCAGTTTATTAGGCGGGAGGGCCTCAGATACGCAGTATTTT. Its protein product is CASSLLGGRASDTQYF.